A single sample is the source of the 15 T cell receptor beta chains below, sequenced in a study of T cells in Graves' hyperthyroidism and ophthalmopathy. Amplification targeted TCR beta CDR3 regions from RNA transcripts. First-round RT-PCR of the TCR CDR3 relied on the HTBI primer set. TCRdb re-called the multiplex PCR reads through MiXCR, storing one row per CDR3 protein. The data hold about 560,000 distinct CDR3 sequences, with approximately 16% observed a single time. Material: blood. The source of these receptors is a woman between 18 and 29 years old with Graves' hyperthyroidism.

This clonotype was detected many times. The chain carries TRBV28 and TRBJ2-7, with TRBD1 matching 10 bases. Trimming removed 6 bases from V and 3 bases from J; junction bases left unmatched: 5. This CDR3 has 14 amino acids. Germline lookup yields CDR1 MDHEN and CDR2 SYDVKM. CDR3: CASRRRTGGYEQYF. Here the CDR3 DNA reads TGTGCCAGCAGACGCCGGACAGGGGGCTACGAGCAGTACTTC.

This clonotype was observed a few times. The gene calls are TRBV28 and TRBJ1-1; D may be TRBD1 (5 bases). Germline lookup yields CDR1 MDHEN and CDR2 SYDVKM. Deletions cut 5 bases from V and 10 bases from J, with 17 bases between. CDR3 length equals 13 residues. In DNA form, the CDR3 reads TGTGCCAGCAGTACAGACAGTGGGGGACGAGCTTTCTTT. It translates to CASSTDSGGRAFF.

Worth noting for this clonotype: At one of its ends the junction is not consistent with the germline gene, which may arise from a read error. The chain recombines TRBV27 with TRBJ2-3; D gene ambiguous. CDR1 and CDR2 (germline): MNHEY, SMNVEV (reference sequence). The CDR3 runs to 14 residues. The CDR3 sequence is CACSLYDSTDTQYF. The CDR3 DNA follows: TGTGCCTGCAGTTTATACGATAGCACAGATACGCAGTATTTT.

This clonotype appeared a few times. V gene TRBV7-9 combines with J gene TRBJ1-2, with TRBD1 as a possible D gene (6 bases). CDR3 length: 14 residues. Trimming shortened V by 1 base and J by 6 bases, and 12 bases separated the two germline ends. CDR1 is SEHNR and CDR2 is FQNEAQ in the germline V gene (reference sequence). Written as DNA, the CDR3 is TGTGCCAGCAGCTTAGAGGGGGGGAACCATGGCTACACCTTC. Protein: CASSLEGGNHGYTF.

The chain recombines TRBV12-3 or TRBV12-4 with TRBJ1-5; D is uncertain. The CDR3 extends over 12 amino acids. The V and J ends lost 5 bases and 7 bases respectively, with 9 bases between them. The CDR3 reads CASSRLEQPQHF. CDR3 nucleotides: TGTGCCAGCAGTCGACTTGAGCAGCCCCAGCATTTT.

This clonotype has ten or more counts. The genes are TRBV13 and TRBJ2-1; TRBD2 matches at 11 bases. Trimming at V came to 2 bases and at J to 6 bases, leaving 9 bases not matched to a gene. Looked up from germline, CDR1 is PRHDT and CDR2 is FYEKMQ (reference sequence). This CDR3 contains 17 residues. The CDR3 DNA reads TGTGCCAGCAGCTTACGCATAGGACTAGCGGGCTTCAATGAGCAGTTCTTC. Translating gives CASSLRIGLAGFNEQFF.

The chain has TRBV14 and TRBJ2-1; D perhaps matches TRBD1 (5 bases). The CDR3 spans 16 residues. Germline CDR1 is SGHDN and CDR2 is FVKESK. V was clipped by 0 bases and J by 7 bases, with 16 bases between them. DNA for the CDR3: TGTGCCAGCAGCCAAGAACCCCCGACAGTTCTAAATGAGCAGTTCTTC. Translation gives CASSQEPPTVLNEQFF.

The rearrangement uses TRBV10-3 and TRBJ2-3, with TRBD2 matching 8 bases. Trimming took 6 bases from V and 1 from J; bases not matched to a gene: 6. Germline values: CDR1 ENHRY, CDR2 SYGVKD. The CDR3 is made up of 15 amino acids. CDR3 sequence reads: CAIRQGTRGTDTQYF. The CDR3 DNA reads TGTGCCATCAGGCAGGGGACTAGGGGCACAGATACGCAGTATTTT.

Here the CDR3 DNA reads TGCGCCAGCAGCCAAGATCGCCCCGGGACAGGTGTCTATCTCGGCACAGATACGCAGTATTTT. It yields the protein CASSQDRPGTGVYLGTDTQYF. The chain links TRBV4-3 to TRBJ2-3; 8 positions match TRBD1. Germline loops: CDR1 LGHNA, CDR2 YSLEER. The CDR3 consists of 21 residues. Germline trimming cut 0 bases from V and 1 base from J; bases unmatched to any gene: 18.

This clonotype was counted at least ten times. The chain employs TRBV10-3 and TRBJ1-1; weak D call: TRBD1 (6 bases). Germline assignment: CDR1 ENHRY and CDR2 SYGVKD. The CDR3 is 13 amino acids. The V end was cut by 0 bases, the J end by 6 bases, with 8 bases between. In nucleotides, the CDR3 is TGTGCCATCAGTGAGTCGCCAGGGGCTGAAGCTTTCTTT. Its protein product is CAISESPGAEAFF.

The rearrangement uses TRBV29-1 and TRBJ1-4; TRBD1 matches 7 bases. Germline loops: CDR1 SQVTM, CDR2 ANQGSEA. This CDR3 region has 12 residues. V was pared by 4 bases and J by 6 bases, with 2 bases of the junction left unmatched. The CDR3 spells CSVGQGYEKLFF. The CDR3 coding sequence is TGCAGCGTTGGACAGGGATATGAAAAACTGTTTTTT.

This clonotype was seen a handful of times. The V call is TRBV20-1, the J call TRBJ2-4, with D possibly being TRBD2 (6 bases). Germline lookup yields CDR1 DFQATT and CDR2 SNEGSKA (reference sequence). V shed 6 bases and J shed 0 bases, with 12 bases lying between them. CDR3 length: 14 amino acids. The CDR3 here is CSASQGLAKNIQYF. CDR3 bases: TGCAGTGCCAGTCAGGGACTAGCCAAAAACATTCAGTACTTC.

This clonotype was seen ten or more times. The chain recombines TRBV20-1 with TRBJ2-1; 7 positions match TRBD1. CDR1 and CDR2 from the germline V gene are DFQATT and SNEGSKA (reference sequence). J was trimmed by 8 bases and V by 2 bases; bases with no gene match: 3. This CDR3 has 12 amino acids. The CDR3 DNA is TGCAGTGCTAGACGGCAGGGGGATGAGCAGTTCTTC. Residues: CSARRQGDEQFF.

The V and J genes are TRBV11-2 and TRBJ1-2; D unresolved. Per the germline V gene, CDR1 is SGHAT and CDR2 is FQNNGV. The CDR3 is 15 amino acids. V was shortened by 5 bases and J by 2 bases, with 15 bases between the two germline ends. The CDR3 reads CASSPSVSVNYGYTF. CDR3 in DNA: TGTGCCAGCAGCCCGTCAGTGAGTGTAAACTATGGCTACACCTTC.

This chain joins TRBV27 and TRBJ2-3; 8 bases are a match to TRBD2. The CDR3 consists of 18 residues. After removal of 1 base from V and 4 bases from J, the junction contained 13 bases not matched to a gene. CDR1 is MNHEY and CDR2 is SMNVEV in the germline V gene (reference sequence). The CDR3 nucleotides read TGTGCCAGCAGTTTATTAAGTCGGGGGGGCGGACCCGCAGATACGCAGTATTTT. Its translation: CASSLLSRGGGPADTQYF.